This record looks at one TCR beta chain sequence and its context. Its antigen remains unknown. Measured with immunoSEQ multiplex PCR; TCRdb has only the in-frame clones, and not every one. The sample shows 25,000 to 30,000 clones, 85% to 90% of them seen only once. The data are from a study of PD-1 blockade in classical Hodgkin lymphoma. Study-level background: Patients were given intravenous nivolumab, 3 mg/kg, every 2 weeks.

Study-wide results and caveats: Complete responders' baseline diversity resembled that of newly diagnosed patients.

Time point denoted: cycle 4 day 1 (C4D1), after more than five weeks of nivolumab. All patients relapsed after autologous stem cell transplantation, and brentuximab vedotin exposure varied. CD4+ T cells were purified from thawed PBMCs by negative selection. Complete response, partial response or progressive disease was recorded as best response. Trimming removed 4 bases from V and 0 bases from J, with 10 bases in between. Germline assignment: CDR1 SGHTA and CDR2 FQGNSA. The CDR3 consists of 15 residues. The chain carries TRBV7-2 and TRBJ1-5; TRBD1 might be the D (5 bases). This material consisted of CD4+ T cells from blood, taken before the fourth cycle of nivolumab. This clonotype was obtained from a human donor with classical Hodgkin lymphoma. The chain's CDR3 is CASSSLGGSNQPQHF. The DNA of the CDR3 is TGTGCCAGCAGCTCCCTTGGGGGTAGCAATCAGCCCCAGCATTTT.